This T cell receptor beta chain was sequenced during a study of identical twins. The germline V gene has CDR1 SGHAT and CDR2 FQNNGV. Trimming removed 5 bases from V and 7 bases from J, with 10 bases in between. There are 12 residues in the CDR3. In TCRdb, the 5' RACE reads were re-called with MiXCR into one record per CDR3 protein. The sample holds around 490,000 distinct CDR3 sequences, around 15% seen once. This clonotype showed up just a few times. The sample was also linked to a second study, of yellow fever vaccine responses in identical twins.

Sequences were obtained from CD4+ T cells sorted from blood. This sequence was found in a woman younger than 35 in good health. The V call is TRBV11-2, the J call TRBJ2-3, with no clear D. This CDR3 is CASSTNRHTQYF. The CDR3 nucleotides read TGTGCCAGCAGCACAAACCGGCATACGCAGTATTTT.